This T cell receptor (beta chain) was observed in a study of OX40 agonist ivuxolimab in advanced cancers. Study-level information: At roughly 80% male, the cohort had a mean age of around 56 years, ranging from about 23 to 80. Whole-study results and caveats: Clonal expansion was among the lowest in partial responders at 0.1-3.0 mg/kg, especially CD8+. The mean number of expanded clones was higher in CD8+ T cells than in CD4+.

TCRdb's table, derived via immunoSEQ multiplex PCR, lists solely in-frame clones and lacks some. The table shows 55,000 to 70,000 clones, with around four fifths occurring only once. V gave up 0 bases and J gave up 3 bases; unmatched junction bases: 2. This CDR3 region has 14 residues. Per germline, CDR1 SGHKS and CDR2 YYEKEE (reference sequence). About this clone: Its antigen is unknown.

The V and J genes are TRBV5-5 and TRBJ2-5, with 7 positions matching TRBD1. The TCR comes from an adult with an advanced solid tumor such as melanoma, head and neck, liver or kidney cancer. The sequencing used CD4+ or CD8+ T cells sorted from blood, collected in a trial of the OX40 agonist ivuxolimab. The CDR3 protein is CASSLATGEETQYF. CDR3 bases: TGTGCCAGCAGCTTGGCAACAGGGGAAGAGACCCAGTACTTC.